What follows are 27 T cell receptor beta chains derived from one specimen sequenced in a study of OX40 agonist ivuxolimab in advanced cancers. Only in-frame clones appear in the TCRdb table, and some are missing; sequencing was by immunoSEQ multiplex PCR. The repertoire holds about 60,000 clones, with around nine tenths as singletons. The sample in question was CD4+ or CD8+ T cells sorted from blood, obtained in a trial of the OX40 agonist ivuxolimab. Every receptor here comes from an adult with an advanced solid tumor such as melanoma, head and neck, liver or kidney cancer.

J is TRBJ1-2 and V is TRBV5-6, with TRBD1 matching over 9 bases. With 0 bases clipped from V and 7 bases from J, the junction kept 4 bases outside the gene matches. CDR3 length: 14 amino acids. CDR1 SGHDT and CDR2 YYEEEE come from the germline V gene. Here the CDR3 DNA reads TGTGCCAGCAGCTTGGTAGGGACAGGGACTGGCTACACCTTC. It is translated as CASSLVGTGTGYTF.

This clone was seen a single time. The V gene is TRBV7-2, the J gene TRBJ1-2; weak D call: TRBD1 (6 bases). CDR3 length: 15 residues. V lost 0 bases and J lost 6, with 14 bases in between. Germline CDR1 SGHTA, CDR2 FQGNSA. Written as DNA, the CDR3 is TGTGCCAGCAGCTTAGCAACTGACAGGAACCATGGCTACACCTTC. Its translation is CASSLATDRNHGYTF.

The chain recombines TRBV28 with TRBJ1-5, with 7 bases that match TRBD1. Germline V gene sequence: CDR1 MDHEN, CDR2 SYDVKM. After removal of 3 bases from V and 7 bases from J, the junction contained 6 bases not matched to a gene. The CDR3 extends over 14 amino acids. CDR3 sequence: CASSLTGLVQPQHF. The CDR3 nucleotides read TGTGCCAGCAGTTTGACAGGGCTCGTCCAGCCCCAGCATTTT.

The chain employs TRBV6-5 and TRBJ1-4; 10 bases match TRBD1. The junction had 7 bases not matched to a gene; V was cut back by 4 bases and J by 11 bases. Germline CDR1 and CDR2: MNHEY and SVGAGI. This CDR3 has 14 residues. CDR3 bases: TGTGCCAGCAGTTCCCCCGGGACAGGGGATAAACTGTTTTTT. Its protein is CASSSPGTGDKLFF.

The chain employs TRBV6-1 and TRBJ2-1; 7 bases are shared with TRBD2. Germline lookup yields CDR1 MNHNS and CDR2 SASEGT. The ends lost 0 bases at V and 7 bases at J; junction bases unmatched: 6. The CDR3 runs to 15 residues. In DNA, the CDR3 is TGTGCCAGCAGTGAAGCACTAGCGTTTGAGAATGAGCAGTTCTTC. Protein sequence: CASSEALAFENEQFF.

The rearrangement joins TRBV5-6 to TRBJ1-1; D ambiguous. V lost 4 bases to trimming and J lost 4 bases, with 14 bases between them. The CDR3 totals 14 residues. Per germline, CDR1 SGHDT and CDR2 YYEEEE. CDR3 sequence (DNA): TGTGCCAGCAGCCCCGCTTGGGCGGGCACTGAAGCTTTCTTT. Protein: CASSPAWAGTEAFF.

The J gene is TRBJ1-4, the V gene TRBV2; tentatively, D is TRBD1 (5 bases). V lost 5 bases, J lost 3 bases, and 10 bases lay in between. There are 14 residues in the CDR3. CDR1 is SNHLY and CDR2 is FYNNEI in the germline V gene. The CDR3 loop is CASSPGRANEKLFF. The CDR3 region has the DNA TGTGCCAGCAGTCCAGGGCGAGCTAATGAAAAACTGTTTTTT. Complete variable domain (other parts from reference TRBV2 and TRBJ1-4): EPEVTQTPSHQVTQMGQEVILRCVPISNHLYFYWYRQILGQKVEFLVSFYNNEISEKSEIFDDQFSVERPDGSNFTLKIRSTKLEDSAMYFCASSPGRANEKLFFGSGTQLSVL.

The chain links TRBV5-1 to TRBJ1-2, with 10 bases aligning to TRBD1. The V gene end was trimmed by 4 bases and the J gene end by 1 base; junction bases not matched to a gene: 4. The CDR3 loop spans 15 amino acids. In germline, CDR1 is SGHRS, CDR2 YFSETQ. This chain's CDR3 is CASSPGDRGNYGYTF. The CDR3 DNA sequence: TGCGCCAGCAGCCCGGGGGACAGGGGTAACTATGGCTACACCTTC. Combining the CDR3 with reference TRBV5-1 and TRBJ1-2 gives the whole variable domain KAGVTQTPRYLIKTRGQQVTLSCSPISGHRSVSWYQQTPGQGLQFLFEYFSETQRNKGNFPGRFSGRQFSNSRSEMNVSTLELGDSALYLCASSPGDRGNYGYTFGSGTRLTVV.

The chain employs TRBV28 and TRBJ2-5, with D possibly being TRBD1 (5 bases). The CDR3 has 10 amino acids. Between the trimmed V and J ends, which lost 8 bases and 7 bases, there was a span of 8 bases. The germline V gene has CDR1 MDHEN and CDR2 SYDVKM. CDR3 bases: TGTGCCAGCTCTCAGGGGACCCAGTACTTC. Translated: CASSQGTQYF.

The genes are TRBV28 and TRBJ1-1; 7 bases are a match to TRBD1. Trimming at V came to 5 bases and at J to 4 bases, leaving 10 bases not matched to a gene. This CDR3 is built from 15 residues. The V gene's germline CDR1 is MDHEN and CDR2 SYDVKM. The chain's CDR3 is CASSGDRRTGTEAFF. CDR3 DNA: TGTGCCAGCAGTGGGGACAGACGAACTGGCACTGAAGCTTTCTTT.

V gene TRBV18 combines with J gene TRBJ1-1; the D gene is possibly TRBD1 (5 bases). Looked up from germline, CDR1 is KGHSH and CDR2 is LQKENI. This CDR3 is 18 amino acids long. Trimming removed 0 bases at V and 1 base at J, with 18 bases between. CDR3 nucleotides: TGTGCCAGCTCACCACCGGGTAGGGGTACCGGAAAGAACACTGAAGCTTTCTTT. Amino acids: CASSPPGRGTGKNTEAFF.

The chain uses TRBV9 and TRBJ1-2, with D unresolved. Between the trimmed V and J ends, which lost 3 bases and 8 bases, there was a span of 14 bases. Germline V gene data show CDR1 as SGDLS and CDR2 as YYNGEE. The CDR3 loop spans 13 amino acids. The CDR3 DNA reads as TGTGCCAGCAGCGACCACCCGAAGAGAGGCTACACCTTC. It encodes CASSDHPKRGYTF. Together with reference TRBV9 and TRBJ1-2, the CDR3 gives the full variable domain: DSGVTQTPKHLITATGQRVTLRCSPRSGDLSVYWYQQSLDQGLQFLIQYYNGEERAKGNILERFSAQQFPDLHSELNLSSLELGDSALYFCASSDHPKRGYTFGSGTRLTVV.

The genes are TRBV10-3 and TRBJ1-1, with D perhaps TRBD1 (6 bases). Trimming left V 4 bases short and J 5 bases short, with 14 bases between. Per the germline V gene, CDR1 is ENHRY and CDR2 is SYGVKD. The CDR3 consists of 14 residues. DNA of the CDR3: TGTGCCATCAGTGGAGCAGGGGCTAGGACTGAAGCTTTCTTT. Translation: CAISGAGARTEAFF.

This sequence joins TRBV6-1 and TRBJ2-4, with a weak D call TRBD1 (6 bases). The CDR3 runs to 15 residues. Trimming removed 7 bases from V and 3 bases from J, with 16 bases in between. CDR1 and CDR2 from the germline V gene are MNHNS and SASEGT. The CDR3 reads CASTRTGTIKNIQYF. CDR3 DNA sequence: TGTGCCAGCACCCGCACAGGGACGATCAAAAACATTCAGTACTTC.

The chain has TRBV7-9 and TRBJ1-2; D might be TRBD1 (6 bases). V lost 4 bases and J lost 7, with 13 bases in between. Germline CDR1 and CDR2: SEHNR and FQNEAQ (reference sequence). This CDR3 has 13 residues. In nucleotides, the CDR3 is TGTGCCAGCAGCTCTAAATTCAGGGGTGGCTACACCTTC. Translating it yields CASSSKFRGGYTF.

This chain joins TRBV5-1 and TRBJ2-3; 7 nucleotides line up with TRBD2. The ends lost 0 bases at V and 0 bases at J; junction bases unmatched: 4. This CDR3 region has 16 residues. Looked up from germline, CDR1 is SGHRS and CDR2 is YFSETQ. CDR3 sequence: CASSLGLGGSTDTQYF. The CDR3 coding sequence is TGCGCCAGCAGCTTGGGCCTGGGAGGGAGCACAGATACGCAGTATTTT.

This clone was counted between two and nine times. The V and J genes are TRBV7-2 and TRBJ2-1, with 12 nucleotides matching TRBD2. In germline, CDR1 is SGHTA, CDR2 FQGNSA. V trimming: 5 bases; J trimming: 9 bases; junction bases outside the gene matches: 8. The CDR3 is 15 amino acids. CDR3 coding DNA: TGTGCCAGCAGCACCCAGACTAGCGGGAGCGGTGAGCAGTTCTTC. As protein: CASSTQTSGSGEQFF.

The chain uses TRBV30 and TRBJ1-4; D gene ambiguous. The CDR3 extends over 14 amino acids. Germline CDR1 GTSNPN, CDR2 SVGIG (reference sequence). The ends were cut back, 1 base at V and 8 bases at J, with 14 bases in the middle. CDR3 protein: CAWSAGKESEKLFF. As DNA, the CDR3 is TGTGCCTGGAGTGCAGGTAAAGAATCGGAAAAACTGTTTTTT.

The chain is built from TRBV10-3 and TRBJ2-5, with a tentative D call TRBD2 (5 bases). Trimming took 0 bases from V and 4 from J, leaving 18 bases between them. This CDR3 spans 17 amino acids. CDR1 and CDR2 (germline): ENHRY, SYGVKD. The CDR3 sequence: CAISESGGGGGRETQYF. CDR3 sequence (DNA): TGTGCCATCAGTGAGTCGGGTGGAGGTGGTGGTAGAGAGACCCAGTACTTC.

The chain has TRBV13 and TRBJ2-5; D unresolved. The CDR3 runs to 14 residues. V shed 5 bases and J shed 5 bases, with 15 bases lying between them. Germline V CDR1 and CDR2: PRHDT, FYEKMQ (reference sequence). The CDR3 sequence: CASSPNRGGETQYF. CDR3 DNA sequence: TGTGCCAGCAGCCCTAACAGAGGTGGGGAGACCCAGTACTTC.

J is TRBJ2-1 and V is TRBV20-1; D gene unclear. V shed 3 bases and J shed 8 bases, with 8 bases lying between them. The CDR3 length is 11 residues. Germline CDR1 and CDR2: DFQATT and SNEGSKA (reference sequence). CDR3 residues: CSARAWDEQFF. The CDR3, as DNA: TGCAGTGCTAGGGCTTGGGATGAGCAGTTCTTC.

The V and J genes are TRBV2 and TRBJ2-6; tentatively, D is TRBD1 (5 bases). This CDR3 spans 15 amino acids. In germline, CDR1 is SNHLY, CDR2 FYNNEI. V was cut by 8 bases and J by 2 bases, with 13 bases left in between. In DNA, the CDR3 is TGTGCCAGCGCGGCAGGGTGGACTGGGGCCAACGTCCTGACTTTC. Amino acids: CASAAGWTGANVLTF.

The CDR3 loop reads CASSPVQGRSYEQYF. The CDR3 region has the DNA TGTGCCAGCAGCCCCGTGCAGGGCAGGTCCTACGAGCAGTACTTC. This rearrangement joins TRBV7-2 to TRBJ2-7, with a weak D call TRBD1 (5 bases). The V end was cut by 5 bases, the J end by 1 base, with 15 bases between. The V gene's germline CDR1 is SGHTA and CDR2 FQGNSA. The CDR3 is 15 amino acids.

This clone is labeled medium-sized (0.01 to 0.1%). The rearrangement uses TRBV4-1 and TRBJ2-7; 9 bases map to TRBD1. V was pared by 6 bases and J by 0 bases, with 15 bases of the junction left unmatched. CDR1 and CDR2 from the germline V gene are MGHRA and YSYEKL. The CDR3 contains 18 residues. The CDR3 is CASSLERSGTGSSYEQYF. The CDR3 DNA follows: TGCGCCAGCAGTCTCGAAAGATCCGGGACAGGGAGCTCCTACGAGCAGTACTTC.

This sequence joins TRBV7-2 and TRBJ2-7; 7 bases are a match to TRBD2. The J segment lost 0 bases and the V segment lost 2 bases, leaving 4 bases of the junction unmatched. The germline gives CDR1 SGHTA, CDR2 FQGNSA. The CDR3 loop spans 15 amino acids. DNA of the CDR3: TGTGCCAGCAGCTTAACCGCGGGAGTCTCCTACGAGCAGTACTTC. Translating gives CASSLTAGVSYEQYF.

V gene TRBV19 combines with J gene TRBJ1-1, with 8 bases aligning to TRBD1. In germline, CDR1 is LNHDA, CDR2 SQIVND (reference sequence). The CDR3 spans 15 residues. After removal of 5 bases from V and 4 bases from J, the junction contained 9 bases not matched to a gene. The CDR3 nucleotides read TGTGCCAGTAGTGGCAGGGGGCGGGTTGCCACTGAAGCTTTCTTT. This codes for CASSGRGRVATEAFF. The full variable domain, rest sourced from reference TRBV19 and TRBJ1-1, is DGGITQSPKYLFRKEGQNVTLSCEQNLNHDAMYWYRQDPGQGLRLIYYSQIVNDFQKGDIAEGYSVSREKKESFPLTVTSAQKNPTAFYLCASSGRGRVATEAFFGQGTRLTVV.

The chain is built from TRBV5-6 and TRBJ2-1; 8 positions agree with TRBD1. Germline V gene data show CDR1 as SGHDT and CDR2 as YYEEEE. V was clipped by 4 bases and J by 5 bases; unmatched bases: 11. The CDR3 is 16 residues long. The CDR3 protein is CASSAWDRPLHNEQFF. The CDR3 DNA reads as TGTGCCAGCAGCGCCTGGGACAGGCCCCTCCACAATGAGCAGTTCTTC. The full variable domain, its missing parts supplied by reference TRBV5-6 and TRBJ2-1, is DAGVTQSPTHLIKTRGQQVTLRCSPKSGHDTVSWYQQALGQGPQFIFQYYEEEERQRGNFPDRFSGHQFPNYSSELNVNALLLGDSALYLCASSAWDRPLHNEQFFGPGTRLTVL.